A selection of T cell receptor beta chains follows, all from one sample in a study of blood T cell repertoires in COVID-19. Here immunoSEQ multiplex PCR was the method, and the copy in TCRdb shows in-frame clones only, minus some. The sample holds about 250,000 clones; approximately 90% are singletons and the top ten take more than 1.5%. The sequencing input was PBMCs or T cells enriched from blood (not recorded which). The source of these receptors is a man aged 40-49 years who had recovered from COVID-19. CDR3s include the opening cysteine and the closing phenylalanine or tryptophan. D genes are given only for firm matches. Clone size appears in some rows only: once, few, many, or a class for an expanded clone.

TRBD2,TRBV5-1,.,CASSFLSGGAADTQYF
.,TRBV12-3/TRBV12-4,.,CASAQRAYEKLFF
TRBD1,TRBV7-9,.,CASRDRDSGNTIYF
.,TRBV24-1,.,CATSGTGKSNEQFF
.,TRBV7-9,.,CASIQGNNSPLHF
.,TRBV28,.,CASSLGQSSHGYTF
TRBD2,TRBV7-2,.,CASSLFGGEGGSNEQFF
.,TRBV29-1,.,CSVEPSETQYF
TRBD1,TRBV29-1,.,CSVEDPNRQGGEQYF
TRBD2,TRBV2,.,CASSEAGLAGHYNEQFF
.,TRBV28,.,CASSSDSSGNTIYF
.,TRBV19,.,CASSIDHRASSYEQYF
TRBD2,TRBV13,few,CASSLEGTSGATDTQYF
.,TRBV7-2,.,CASSFQGGRYEQYF
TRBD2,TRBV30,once,CAWSVRDYPYTGELFF
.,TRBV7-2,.,CASSPSQGTDTQYF
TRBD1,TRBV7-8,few,CASSLGQILSYNEQFF
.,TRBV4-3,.,CASSQADGQSSYEQYF
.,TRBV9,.,CASSPQTPNTEAFF
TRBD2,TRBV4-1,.,CASSQVGNRGDYEQYF
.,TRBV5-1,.,CASSLGPRSSTDTQYF
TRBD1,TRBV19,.,CASTDTGDQPQHF
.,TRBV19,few,CASSYGGNQPQHF
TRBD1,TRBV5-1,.,CASSSPGQDNEKLFF
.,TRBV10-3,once,CATLGTDNTEAFF
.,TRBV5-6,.,CASSATGPGETQYF
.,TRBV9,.,CASSTPSGLFTDTQYF
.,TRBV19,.,CASSIDRGGNQPQHF